The present T cell receptor (beta chain) was sequenced within a study of blood T cell repertoires in COVID-19. Per the study methods: Counts of nucleated cells, estimated from reference gene primer amplification, were obtained. Data came from immunoSEQ multiplex PCR; TCRdb stores just in-frame clones and leaves some out. Clone size and the V and J calls come from that table; the DNA yielded D and trimming. This sample has about 350,000 clones, with around 87% found just once. This clone was counted once. Seattle patient enrollment occurred during active infection, with longitudinal follow-up thereafter. The sequencing input was peripheral blood. This sequence was found in a woman aged 45-65 years with COVID-19, enrolled during active disease.

CDR3 in DNA: TGTGCCAGCAGCGTAGGGGGCACCGACACAGATACGCAGTATTTT. Translation gives CASSVGGTDTDTQYF. J is TRBJ2-3 and V is TRBV9, with D possibly being TRBD1 (5 bases). The germline V and J ends were trimmed by 0 bases and 2 bases, with 10 bases remaining between them. In germline, CDR1 is SGDLS, CDR2 YYNGEE. The CDR3 contains 15 residues.